This T cell receptor (beta chain) was obtained from a study of cytomegalovirus exposure and HLA in healthy donors. Primers: 60 Vbeta forward and 13 Jbeta reverse. Repertoires were generated with immunoSEQ multiplex PCR, while TCRdb's copy carries only in-frame clones and drops some. Here the sample spans some 100,000 clones, around 80% being singletons. Germline CDR1 is LNHNV and CDR2 is YYDKDF (reference sequence). The CDR3 runs to 17 residues. Losses at the gene ends were 0 bases for V and 9 bases for J; bases not matched to a gene: 14. Nominal health characterized the donors when sampled, though unrecorded immune exposures were likely.

The receptor comes from a woman aged 50 to 60 in good health and CMV-seropositive. Sequencing was performed on PBMCs. This sequence joins TRBV15 and TRBJ2-1, with 7 bases fitting TRBD2. CDR3 nucleotides: TGTGCCACCAGCAGAGAGGGGGGGGACCCGCGGGCCAGTGAGCAGTTCTTC. The encoded protein is CATSREGGDPRASEQFF.